What follows are 32 T cell receptor beta chains derived from one specimen sequenced in a study of T-cell reconstitution after alpha-beta-depleted transplantation in children. Unique molecular identifiers were used in preparing the TCRbeta library. TCRdb passed the PCR reads through MiXCR, listing each CDR3 protein once. The data show roughly 45,000 distinct CDR3 sequences, with about 9% seen just once and 25% to 30% held by the top ten. Sequencing was performed on PBMCs, mostly from graft donor cells, taken 60 days after TCRalphabeta/CD19-depleted stem cell transplant. Receptors were obtained from a male patient aged 2 to 9 who had a stem cell transplant for chronic granulomatous disease, so the T cells may come from the graft donor.

This clonotype was detected many times. V is TRBV7-3 and J is TRBJ2-4; perhaps TRBD1 as D (7 bases). V was pared by 5 bases and J by 5 bases, with 19 bases between. The CDR3 covers 16 residues. CDR1 is SGHTA and CDR2 is FQGTGA in the germline V gene. The CDR3 coding sequence is TGTGCCAGCAGCGCACACAGGGGCAGGGAGGAAAACATTCAGTACTTC. It specifies CASSAHRGREENIQYF.

This rearrangement joins TRBV28 to TRBJ1-6; 12 bases are a match to TRBD1. V gave up 3 bases and J gave up 7 bases; unmatched junction bases: 1. This CDR3 region has 15 residues. Germline CDR1 MDHEN, CDR2 SYDVKM. CDR3 DNA sequence: TGTGCCAGCAGTTTCGGGACAGGGGGCAATTCACCCCTCCACTTT. It is translated as CASSFGTGGNSPLHF.

The sample holds many counts of this clonotype. The chain employs TRBV5-1 and TRBJ1-1; D is unresolved. Trimming cost V 4 bases and J 3 bases, with 7 bases left between them. Per germline, CDR1 SGHRS and CDR2 YFSETQ. This CDR3 region has 12 residues. The CDR3 sequence: CASSHSDTEAFF. The CDR3 DNA follows: TGCGCCAGCAGCCACTCGGACACTGAAGCTTTCTTT. Looking up the rest from reference TRBV5-1 and TRBJ1-1 gives the full variable domain: KAGVTQTPRYLIKTRGQQVTLSCSPISGHRSVSWYQQTPGQGLQFLFEYFSETQRNKGNFPGRFSGRQFSNSRSEMNVSTLELGDSALYLCASSHSDTEAFFGQGTRLTVV.

The count of this clonotype is one. A read error may produce the germline difference seen at one junction end. The chain is built from TRBV20-1 and TRBJ2-7, with TRBD1 matching over 8 bases. Germline loops: CDR1 DFQATT, CDR2 SNEGSKA (reference sequence). This CDR3 is 17 amino acids long. The DNA of the CDR3 is TGCTGTGCTAGAGGGATGACAGGGGTGGAGATAGGGTACGAGCAGTACTTC. The encoded protein is CCARGMTGVEIGYEQYF.

Many counts were recorded for this clonotype. The genes are TRBV21-1 and TRBJ1-5. TRBV21-1 is shown as a pseudogene. This CDR3 is 16 amino acids long. The CDR3 DNA reads TGTGCCAGCAGCAAAGGGGGAGGGGGTGGCAATCAGCCCCAGCATTTT. Residues: CASSKGGGGGNQPQHF.

This chain joins TRBV30 and TRBJ2-3, with D perhaps matching TRBD2 (5 bases). Germline V CDR1 and CDR2: GTSNPN, SVGIG (reference sequence). The CDR3 sequence is 11 residues long. V dropped 6 bases and J dropped 8 bases, with 12 bases sitting between them. The CDR3 DNA reads as TGTGCCTGCCAACTAGTGGCTACGCAGTATTTT. As protein: CACQLVATQYF.

This clonotype was recorded at least ten times. The chain couples TRBV5-1 to TRBJ2-1; 9 bases match TRBD2. The CDR3 covers 15 residues. V trimming: 4 bases; J trimming: 9 bases; junction bases outside the gene matches: 11. Germline lookup yields CDR1 SGHRS and CDR2 YFSETQ. The CDR3 spells CASSLGTSFNGEQFF. The CDR3 coding sequence is TGCGCCAGCAGCCTGGGGACTAGCTTCAATGGTGAGCAGTTCTTC.

The table lists this clonotype with many counts. The chain is built from TRBV9 and TRBJ2-5; D could derive from TRBD1 or TRBD2 (5 bases each). Between the trimmed V and J ends, which lost 0 bases and 5 bases, there was a span of 17 bases. Germline CDR1 SGDLS, CDR2 YYNGEE. This CDR3 is 16 amino acids long. CDR3 sequence: CASSVDRSGWGETQYF. CDR3 sequence (DNA): TGTGCCAGCAGCGTAGACCGGAGCGGATGGGGGGAGACCCAGTACTTC.

This clonotype was seen a handful of times. This sequence joins TRBV19 and TRBJ2-5, with a weak D call TRBD2 (5 bases). CDR1 is LNHDA and CDR2 is SQIVND in the germline V gene (reference sequence). The V and J ends lost 6 bases and 1 base respectively, with 9 bases between them. There are 13 residues in the CDR3. The CDR3 nucleotides read TGTGCCAGTAGGGGAGCGCTCCAAGAGACCCAGTACTTC. Encoded protein: CASRGALQETQYF.

This chain connects TRBV27 to TRBJ2-5; unclear D gene. The V gene's germline CDR1 is MNHEY and CDR2 SMNVEV (reference sequence). This CDR3 has 16 amino acids. V was shortened by 1 base and J by 5 bases, with 17 bases between the two germline ends. DNA for the CDR3: TGTGCCAGCAGTTTATTTTCCTCTCGCCTCGGGGAGACCCAGTACTTC. Its translation: CASSLFSSRLGETQYF.

This clonotype was seen only a few times. V and J are TRBV19 and TRBJ2-6; the D gene is possibly TRBD1 (7 bases). The CDR3 is 17 amino acids. The germline gives CDR1 LNHDA, CDR2 SQIVND (reference sequence). The V and J ends lost 7 bases and 1 base respectively, with 17 bases between them. CDR3 protein: CASKGGQSLSGANVLTF. Written as DNA, the CDR3 is TGTGCCAGTAAGGGGGGACAGTCGCTATCTGGGGCCAACGTCCTGACTTTC.

At least ten counts were recorded for this clonotype. The chain combines TRBV20-1 with TRBJ2-2, with D uncertain. The CDR3 spans 14 residues. Germline loops: CDR1 DFQATT, CDR2 SNEGSKA (reference sequence). Trimming took off 3 bases at V and 0 bases at J, with 8 bases between the two ends. The CDR3: CSASKATNTGELFF. DNA of the CDR3: TGCAGTGCTAGTAAAGCCACGAACACCGGGGAGCTGTTTTTT.

This clonotype was counted many times. The chain recombines TRBV11-3 with TRBJ2-1, with 7 bases aligning to TRBD2. Germline V lookup: CDR1 SGHNT, CDR2 YENEEA. J lost 7 bases, V lost 1 base, and 7 bases had no gene match. The CDR3 is made up of 15 amino acids. DNA of the CDR3: TGTGCCAGCAGCTTAGCTCGCGGGAGTGTAAATGAGCAGTTCTTC. It codes for CASSLARGSVNEQFF. Supplemented by reference TRBV11-3 and TRBJ2-1, the full variable domain reads EAGVVQSPRYKIIEKKQPVAFWCNPISGHNTLYWYLQNLGQGPELLIRYENEEAVDDSQLPKDRFSAERLKGVDSTLKIQPAELGDSAVYLCASSLARGSVNEQFFGPGTRLTVL.

As to this clonotype: One base away lies a much larger clone, so this may be a sequencing read error. The gene calls are TRBV3-1 and TRBJ2-3; D is ambiguous. Germline loops: CDR1 LGHDT, CDR2 YNNKEL (reference sequence). The CDR3 runs to 13 residues. Here the CDR3 DNA reads TGTGCCAGCAGCCAATCGATCGCAGATACGCAGAATTTT. Translation gives CASSQSIADTQNF.

This clonotype was seen only a few times. One end of the junction fails to match germline, which may point to a read error. This chain uses TRBV6-6 with TRBJ2-7, with D unresolved. Germline values: CDR1 MNHNY, CDR2 SVGAGI (reference sequence). The CDR3 sequence is 11 residues long. The CDR3 sequence is CASSYDQEKDF. The CDR3 coding sequence is TGTGCCAGCAGTTACGATCAGGAGAAGGACTTC.

The chain has TRBV7-8 and TRBJ1-2; possibly TRBD1 for D (6 bases). Trimming shortened V by 5 bases and J by 8 bases, and 15 bases separated the two germline ends. This CDR3 contains 13 residues. CDR1 SGHVS and CDR2 FQNEAQ come from the germline V gene. CDR3 sequence (DNA): TGTGCCAGCAGCCCGAACAGGGCGCGGGGCTACACCTTC. It is translated as CASSPNRARGYTF.

This clonotype was detected ten times or more. CDR3 residues: CASRGVGYNEQFF. Here the CDR3 DNA reads TGTGCCAGCAGGGGAGTTGGCTACAATGAGCAGTTCTTC. V gene TRBV25-1 combines with J gene TRBJ2-1, with a possible D match to TRBD2 (5 bases). Per germline, CDR1 MGHDK and CDR2 SYGVNS. The CDR3 consists of 13 residues. V dropped 6 bases and J dropped 3 bases, with 9 bases sitting between them. Drawing the rest from reference TRBV25-1 and TRBJ2-1, the complete variable domain is EADIYQTPRYLVIGTGKKITLECSQTMGHDKMYWYQQDPGMELHLIHYSYGVNSTEKGDLSSESTVSRIRTEHFPLTLESARPSHTSQYLCASRGVGYNEQFFGPGTRLTVL.

This clonotype appeared many times. V usage is TRBV6-5 and J usage is TRBJ1-3; D may be TRBD1 (6 bases). Germline lookup yields CDR1 MNHEY and CDR2 SVGAGI. The V end was cut by 2 bases, the J end by 0 bases, with 17 bases between. The CDR3 length is 18 residues. CDR3: CASSYRQTGAFSGNTIYF. The CDR3 DNA follows: TGTGCCAGCAGTTACCGCCAGACAGGCGCCTTCTCTGGAAACACCATATATTTT.

This clonotype occurred a few times. V and J are TRBV20-1 and TRBJ2-3, with 11 bases aligning to TRBD2. J lost 8 bases, V lost 2 bases, and 6 bases had no gene match. In germline, CDR1 is DFQATT, CDR2 SNEGSKA (reference sequence). The CDR3 is made up of 14 amino acids. CDR3 DNA sequence: TGCAGTGCTAGAAATAGCGGGAGGGGGGGTACGCAGTATTTT. It translates to CSARNSGRGGTQYF.

This clonotype was detected ten times or more. This chain links TRBV11-2 with TRBJ2-4; no clear D. Per the germline V gene, CDR1 is SGHAT and CDR2 is FQNNGV. The CDR3 consists of 14 residues. V was trimmed by 6 bases and J by 6 bases, leaving 15 bases between them. CDR3 residues: CASSSRTGTNIQYF. CDR3 in DNA: TGTGCCAGCAGTTCAAGGACGGGCACAAACATTCAGTACTTC.

The J gene is TRBJ2-2, the V gene TRBV6-1; perhaps TRBD2 as D (5 bases). Trimming cost V 6 bases and J 1 base, with 12 bases left between them. The CDR3 is 15 residues long. The germline V gene encodes CDR1 MNHNS and CDR2 SASEGT. DNA of the CDR3: TGTGCCAGCAGCGACCGAGGGTGGAACACCGGGGAGCTGTTTTTT. Its protein product is CASSDRGWNTGELFF.

The sample holds many counts of this clonotype. V usage is TRBV29-1 and J usage is TRBJ1-4; D gene unclear. In germline, CDR1 is SQVTM, CDR2 ANQGSEA. CDR3 length: 14 residues. Trimming removed 7 bases from V and 3 bases from J, with 15 bases in between. CDR3 coding DNA: TGCAGCGCCATCCTCTGGGGTTCTAATGAAAAACTGTTTTTT. Encoded protein: CSAILWGSNEKLFF.

Many counts were recorded for this clonotype. The rearrangement joins TRBV11-2 to TRBJ1-1; D ambiguous. The CDR3 is 13 amino acids. The germline V and J ends were trimmed by 5 bases and 5 bases, with 12 bases remaining between them. In germline, CDR1 is SGHAT, CDR2 FQNNGV. CDR3 in amino acids: CASSPLLTTEAFF. The CDR3 nucleotides are TGTGCCAGCAGCCCGCTTCTTACTACTGAAGCTTTCTTT.

The chain recombines TRBV6-4 with TRBJ2-7; 11 nucleotides agree with TRBD1. This CDR3 comprises 13 residues. Unmatched junction bases numbered 0, after V lost 6 bases and J lost 2 bases. Germline V gene lookup returns CDR1 MRHNA and CDR2 SNTAGT. The CDR3 reads CASRDRGPYEQYF. Here the CDR3 DNA reads TGTGCCAGCAGGGACAGGGGGCCCTACGAGCAGTACTTC.

This clonotype showed up many times. The J gene is TRBJ2-7, the V gene TRBV20-1; D possibly uses TRBD1 or TRBD2 (6 bases each). The V and J ends lost 0 bases and 4 bases respectively, with 16 bases between them. The length of the CDR3 is 15 residues. Germline V CDR1 and CDR2: DFQATT, SNEGSKA (reference sequence). The CDR3 loop is CSARDKGTGAYEQYF. DNA for the CDR3: TGCAGTGCTAGAGATAAGGGGACGGGGGCGTACGAGCAGTACTTC.

This clonotype came up many times. J is TRBJ2-7 and V is TRBV5-1; D is tentatively TRBD1 or TRBD2 (5 bases each). The CDR3 is 14 residues long. The V gene's germline CDR1 is SGHRS and CDR2 YFSETQ. The V gene lost 7 bases and the J gene lost 0 bases, with 14 bases spanning the gap. CDR3 DNA sequence: TGCGCCAGCTATCGGGACCTCAGCTCCTACGAGCAGTACTTC. Its protein is CASYRDLSSYEQYF.

The V and J genes are TRBV20-1 and TRBJ2-3, with 9 bases lining up with TRBD1. This CDR3 is 18 amino acids long. The ends lost 3 bases at V and 1 base at J; junction bases unmatched: 14. Germline V gene sequence: CDR1 DFQATT, CDR2 SNEGSKA (reference sequence). CDR3 residues: CSASPFYRGRRGTDTQYF. CDR3 in DNA: TGCAGTGCTAGTCCTTTCTACAGGGGGCGACGTGGCACAGATACGCAGTATTTT.

This clonotype was detected a few times. This chain connects TRBV7-8 to TRBJ2-5; D may be TRBD2 (6 bases). Germline V gene data show CDR1 as SGHVS and CDR2 as FQNEAQ. Trimming took off 5 bases at V and 1 base at J, with 14 bases between the two ends. This CDR3 has 15 amino acids. This CDR3 reads CASSLQLARQETQYF. The CDR3 DNA reads as TGTGCCAGCAGCCTCCAACTAGCCCGCCAAGAGACCCAGTACTTC.

The sample holds many counts of this clonotype. The chain combines TRBV9 with TRBJ2-1; tentatively, D is TRBD2 (5 bases). This CDR3 has 16 amino acids. Germline CDR1 SGDLS, CDR2 YYNGEE. The V end was cut by 0 bases, the J end by 7 bases, with 17 bases between. CDR3 sequence reads: CASSVVSLPSGNEQFF. The DNA of the CDR3 is TGTGCCAGCAGCGTAGTTTCATTGCCTTCGGGGAATGAGCAGTTCTTC.

The chain has TRBV14 and TRBJ2-2, with 13 nucleotides matching TRBD2. The CDR3 sequence is 18 residues long. J was trimmed by 7 bases and V by 1 base; bases with no gene match: 9. From germline, CDR1 is SGHDN and CDR2 FVKESK. As DNA, the CDR3 is TGTGCCAGCAGCCAAGGCTTATGGACTAGCGGGAGTTACGGGGAGCTGTTTTTT. Translating gives CASSQGLWTSGSYGELFF.

Many counts were recorded for this clonotype. The chain is built from TRBV9 and TRBJ1-2; D unclear. The germline V gene encodes CDR1 SGDLS and CDR2 YYNGEE. CDR3 size: 15 residues. Between the trimmed V and J ends, which lost 0 bases and 2 bases, there was a span of 11 bases. As DNA, the CDR3 is TGTGCCAGCAGCGTAGGAATGGGGAAGAACTATGGCTACACCTTC. The encoded protein is CASSVGMGKNYGYTF.

This clonotype was seen repeatedly, ten times or more. The chain has TRBV20-1 and TRBJ2-7, with D hard to call. Per germline, CDR1 DFQATT and CDR2 SNEGSKA (reference sequence). The CDR3 consists of 13 residues. With 1 base removed from V and 5 bases from J, the gap between germline ends came to 12 bases. CDR3 sequence reads: CSARATTEHEQYF. The CDR3 coding sequence is TGCAGTGCTAGAGCTACTACAGAGCACGAGCAGTACTTC.